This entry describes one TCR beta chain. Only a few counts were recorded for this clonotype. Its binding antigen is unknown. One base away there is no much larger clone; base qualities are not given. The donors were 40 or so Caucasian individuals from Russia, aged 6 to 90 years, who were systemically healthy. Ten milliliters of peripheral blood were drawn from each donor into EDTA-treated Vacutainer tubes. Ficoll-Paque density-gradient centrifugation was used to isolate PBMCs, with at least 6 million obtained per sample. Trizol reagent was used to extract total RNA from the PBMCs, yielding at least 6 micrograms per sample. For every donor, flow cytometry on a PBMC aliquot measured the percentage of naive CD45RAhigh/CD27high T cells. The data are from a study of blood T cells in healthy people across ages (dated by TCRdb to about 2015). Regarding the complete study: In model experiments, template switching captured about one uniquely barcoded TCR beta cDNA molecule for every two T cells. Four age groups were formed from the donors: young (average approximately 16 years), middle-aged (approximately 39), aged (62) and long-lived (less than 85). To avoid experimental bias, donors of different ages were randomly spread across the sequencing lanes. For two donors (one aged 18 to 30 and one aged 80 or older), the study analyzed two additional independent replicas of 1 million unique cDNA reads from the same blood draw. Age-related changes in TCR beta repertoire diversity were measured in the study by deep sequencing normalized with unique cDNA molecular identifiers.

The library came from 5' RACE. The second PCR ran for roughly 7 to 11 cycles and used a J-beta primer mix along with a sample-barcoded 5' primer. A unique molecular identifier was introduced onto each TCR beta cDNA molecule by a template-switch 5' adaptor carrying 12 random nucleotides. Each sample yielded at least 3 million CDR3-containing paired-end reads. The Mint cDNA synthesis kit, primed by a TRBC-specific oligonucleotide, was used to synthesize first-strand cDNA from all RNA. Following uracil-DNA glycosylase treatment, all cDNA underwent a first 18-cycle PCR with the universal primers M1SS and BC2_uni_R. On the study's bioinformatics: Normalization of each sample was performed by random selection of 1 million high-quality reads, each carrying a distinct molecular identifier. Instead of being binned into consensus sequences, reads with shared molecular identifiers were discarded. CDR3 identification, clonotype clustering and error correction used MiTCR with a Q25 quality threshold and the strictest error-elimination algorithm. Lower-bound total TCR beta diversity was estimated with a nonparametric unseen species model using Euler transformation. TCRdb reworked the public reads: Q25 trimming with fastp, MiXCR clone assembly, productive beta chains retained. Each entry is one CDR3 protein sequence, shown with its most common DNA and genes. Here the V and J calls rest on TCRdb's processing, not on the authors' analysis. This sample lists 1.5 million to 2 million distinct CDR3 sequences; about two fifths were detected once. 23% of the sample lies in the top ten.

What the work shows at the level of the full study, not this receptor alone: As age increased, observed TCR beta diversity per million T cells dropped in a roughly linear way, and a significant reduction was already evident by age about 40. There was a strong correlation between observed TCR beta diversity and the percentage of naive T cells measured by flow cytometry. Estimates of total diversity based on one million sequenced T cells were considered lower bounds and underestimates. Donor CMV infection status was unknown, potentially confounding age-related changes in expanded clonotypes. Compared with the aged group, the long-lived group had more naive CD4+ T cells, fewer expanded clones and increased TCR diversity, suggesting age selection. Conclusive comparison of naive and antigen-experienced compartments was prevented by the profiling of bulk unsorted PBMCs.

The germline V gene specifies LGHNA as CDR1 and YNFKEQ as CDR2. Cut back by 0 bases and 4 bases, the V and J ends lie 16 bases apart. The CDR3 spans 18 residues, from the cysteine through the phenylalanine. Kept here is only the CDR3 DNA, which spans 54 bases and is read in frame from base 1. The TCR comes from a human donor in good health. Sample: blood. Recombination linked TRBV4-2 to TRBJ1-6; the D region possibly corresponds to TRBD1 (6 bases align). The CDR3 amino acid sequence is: CASSQDWGGLSYNSPLHF. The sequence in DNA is TGTGCCAGCAGCCAAGATTGGGGGGGCTTAAGTTATAATTCACCCCTCCACTTT.